This TCR beta chain was obtained from a study of T cells expressing NK-cell markers. Study information: The TCR beta repertoires originated in sorted CD3+CD56+NKG2C+, CD3+CD56+NKG2C- and CD3+CD56-NKG2C+ T cells. Broader study findings: As a fraction of CD8+ T cells, dominant NKG2C+ clonotypes reached roughly 1.0-8% in 5 to 7 donors. Similarly, these clonotypes led the CD3+CD56-NKG2C+ fraction as well in several donors.

CDR3 length: 15 residues. Germline V gene sequence: CDR1 DFQATT, CDR2 SNEGSKA (reference sequence). As for this clonotype: The antigen remains undetermined.

TCR beta cDNA was generated via 5'RACE template switching incorporating UMIs. With the 5' RACE reads reprocessed, TCRdb shows one record per CDR3 protein and no DNA. In all, the sample yields about 160,000 distinct CDR3 sequences. The receptor comes from a woman between 18 and 75 years old in good health. V and J are TRBV20-1 and TRBJ1-6; TCRdb outputs TRBD1, but without DNA this stays unchecked. The sequenced sample consisted of blood T cells: a sorted CD56 or NKG2C T cell subset, CD4+ or CD8+ T cells, or bulk PBMC T cells (not recorded which). The CDR3 reads CSARPQGLSNSPLHF.